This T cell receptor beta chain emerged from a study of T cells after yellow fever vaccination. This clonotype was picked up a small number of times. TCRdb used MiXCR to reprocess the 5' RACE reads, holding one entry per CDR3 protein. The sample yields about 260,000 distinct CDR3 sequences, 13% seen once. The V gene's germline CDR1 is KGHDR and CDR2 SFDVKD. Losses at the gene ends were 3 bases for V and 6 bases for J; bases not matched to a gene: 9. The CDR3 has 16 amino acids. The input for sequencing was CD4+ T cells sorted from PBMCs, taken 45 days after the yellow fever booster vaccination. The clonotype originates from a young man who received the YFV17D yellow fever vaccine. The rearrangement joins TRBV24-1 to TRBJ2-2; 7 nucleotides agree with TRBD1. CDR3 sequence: CATSDPTGVNAGELFF. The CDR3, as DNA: TGTGCCACCAGTGATCCTACAGGGGTCAACGCCGGGGAGCTGTTTTTT.